The present T cell receptor (beta chain) was sequenced within a study of graft-versus-host responses after intestinal transplantation. The germline V gene encodes CDR1 SNHLY and CDR2 FYNNEI. The ends were cut back, 4 bases at V and 8 bases at J, with 5 bases in the middle. The CDR3 is made up of 10 amino acids. The repertoire was sequenced with immunoSEQ multiplex PCR; TCRdb's copy has only in-frame clones and lacks some. The table lists around 93,000 clones, around nine tenths of them singletons. This clone was recorded once. Its target is not known. The starting material was unstimulated CD8+ T cells sorted from spleen or lymph node cells, obtained before intestinal transplant. This clonotype was sampled from a human donor who received an intestinal transplant. The J gene is TRBJ1-2, the V gene TRBV2, with D uncertain. CDR3 residues: CASSGIGYTF. CDR3 DNA sequence: TGTGCCAGCAGTGGGATCGGCTACACCTTC.